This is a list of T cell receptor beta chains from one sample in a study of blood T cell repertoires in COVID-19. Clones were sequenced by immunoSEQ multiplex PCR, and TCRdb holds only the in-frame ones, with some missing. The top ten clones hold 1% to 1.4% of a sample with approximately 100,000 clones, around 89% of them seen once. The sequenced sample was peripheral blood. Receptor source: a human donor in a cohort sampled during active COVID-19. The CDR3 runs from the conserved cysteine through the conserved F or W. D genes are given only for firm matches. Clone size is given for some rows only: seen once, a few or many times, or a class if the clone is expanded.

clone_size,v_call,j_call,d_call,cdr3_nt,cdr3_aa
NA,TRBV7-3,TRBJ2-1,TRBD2,TGTGCCAGCAGCACGAAGAGCGGGGGGGCTGTCTCCTACAATGAGCAGTTCTTC,CASSTKSGGAVSYNEQFF
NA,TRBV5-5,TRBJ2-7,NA,TGTGCCAGCAGCTTGGAACAGGTTTTCCACGAGCAGTACTTC,CASSLEQVFHEQYF
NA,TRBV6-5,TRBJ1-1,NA,TGTGCCAGCAGTTACTGGGGGCAGGGTAGAACTGAAGCTTTCTTT,CASSYWGQGRTEAFF
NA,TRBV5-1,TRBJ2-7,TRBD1,TGCGCCAGCAACCGGGGGACAGGGAAAACCTACGAGCAGTACTTC,CASNRGTGKTYEQYF
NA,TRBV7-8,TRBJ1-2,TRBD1,TGTGCCAGCAGCCGAGATAGGACAGGGGGCTATGGCTACACCTTC,CASSRDRTGGYGYTF
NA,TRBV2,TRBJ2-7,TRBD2,TGTGCCAGCAGGGCGGGACTAGCAACGTCCTACGAGCAGTACTTC,CASRAGLATSYEQYF
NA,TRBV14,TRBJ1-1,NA,TGTGCCAGCAGCCCCTTAGGGCAGGGGAACACTGAAGCTTTCTTT,CASSPLGQGNTEAFF
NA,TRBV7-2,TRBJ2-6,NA,TGTGCCAGCAGCTTAGCGAGCTCTGGGGCCAACGTCCTGACTTTC,CASSLASSGANVLTF
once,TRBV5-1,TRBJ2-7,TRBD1,TGCGCCAGCAGCTTGGGCCGGACAGGGCTCTACGAGCAGTACTTC,CASSLGRTGLYEQYF
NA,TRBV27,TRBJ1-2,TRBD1,TGTGCCAGCAGTTCCCGACAGGGGGCCAACTATGGCTACACCTTC,CASSSRQGANYGYTF
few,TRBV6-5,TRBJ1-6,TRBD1,TGTGCCAGCAGCTACGACAGGGGCGATTCACCCCTCCACTTT,CASSYDRGDSPLHF
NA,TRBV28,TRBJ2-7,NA,TGTGCCAGCACTGGGGGCAGGACGGGGACCTACGAGCAGTACTTC,CASTGGRTGTYEQYF
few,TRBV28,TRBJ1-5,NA,TGTGCCAGCAGTTTACTAGGACAGAAAATTAATCAGCCCCAGCATTTT,CASSLLGQKINQPQHF
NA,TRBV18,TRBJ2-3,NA,TGTGCCAGCTCACCAGCGACTGGCACAGATACGCAGTATTTT,CASSPATGTDTQYF
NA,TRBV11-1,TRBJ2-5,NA,TGTGCCAGCAGCTTAGCCGGGGGCCAAGAGACCCAGTACTTC,CASSLAGGQETQYF
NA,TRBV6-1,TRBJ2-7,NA,TGTGCCAGCAGTGAAGTACGTCAGAAAGCCTACGAGCAGTACTTC,CASSEVRQKAYEQYF
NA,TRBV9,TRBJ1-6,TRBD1,TGCGCCAGCAGCGTAGGGACAGTCTCACCCCTCCACTTT,CASSVGTVSPLHF
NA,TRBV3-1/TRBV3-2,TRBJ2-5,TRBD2,TGTGCCAGCAGCCGAAATAGCGGGGGGCGGGAGACCCAGTACTTC,CASSRNSGGRETQYF
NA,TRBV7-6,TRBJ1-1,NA,TGTGCCAGCAGCTTAGTCAGGGTGAGAAAGAACACTGAAGCTTTCTTT,CASSLVRVRKNTEAFF
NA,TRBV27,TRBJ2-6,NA,TGTGCCAGCAGTCCCCGGATCCTCCGCGGGACTCTTATGATCTCTGGGGCCAACGTCCTGACTTTC,CASSPRILRGTLMISGANVLTF
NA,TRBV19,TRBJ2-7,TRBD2,TGTGCCAGTAGTATGAGATGGACTAGCGGGAGCTACGAGCAGTACTTC,CASSMRWTSGSYEQYF
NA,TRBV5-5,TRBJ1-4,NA,TGTGCCAGCAGCGGACTAATAACGCTTAATGAAAAACTGTTTTTT,CASSGLITLNEKLFF
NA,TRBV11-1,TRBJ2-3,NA,TGTGCCAGCAGCTTAGGGCGCACAGATACGCAGTATTTT,CASSLGRTDTQYF
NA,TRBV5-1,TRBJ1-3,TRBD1,TGCGCCAGCAGCTTGGTTGGACTGACAGGGTCAGGCGGAAACACCATATATTTT,CASSLVGLTGSGGNTIYF
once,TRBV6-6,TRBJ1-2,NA,TGTGCCAGCAGTTACTCGGTTGGCAGGGCTGGTGGCTACACCTTC,CASSYSVGRAGGYTF
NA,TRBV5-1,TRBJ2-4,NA,TGCGCCAGCAGCTTGCAGGGGGGAAACATTCAGTACTTC,CASSLQGGNIQYF
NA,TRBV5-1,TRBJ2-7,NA,TGCGCCAGCAGCTTTGAGGTAGCAGTTACCTACGAGCAGTACTTC,CASSFEVAVTYEQYF
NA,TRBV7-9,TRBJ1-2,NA,TGTGCCAGCAGCTTAAGCGGACAGAGCTATGGCTACACCTTC,CASSLSGQSYGYTF
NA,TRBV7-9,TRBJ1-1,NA,TGTGCCAGCAGCTTAGGACAGCGGGGGCCTGAAGCTTTCTTT,CASSLGQRGPEAFF
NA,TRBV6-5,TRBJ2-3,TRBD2,TGTGCCAGCAGTCGGACTAGCGGGAGCACAGATACGCAGTATTTT,CASSRTSGSTDTQYF
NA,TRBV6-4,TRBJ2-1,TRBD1,TGTGCCAGCAGTGTTTGGCGGACAGGGCCCAATGAGCAGTTCTTC,CASSVWRTGPNEQFF
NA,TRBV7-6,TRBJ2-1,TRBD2,TGTGCCAGCAGTCTAAGCGGGAGGGCCCTCATTCTCTACAATGAGCAGTTCTTC,CASSLSGRALILYNEQFF
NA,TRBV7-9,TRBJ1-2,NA,TGTGCCAGCAGTAAACGGGAGTATGGCTACACCTTC,CASSKREYGYTF
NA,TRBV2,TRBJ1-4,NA,TGTGCCAGCAGCCTGACAGGAGTTAATGAAAAACTGTTTTTT,CASSLTGVNEKLFF
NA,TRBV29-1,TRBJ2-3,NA,TGCAGCGTTGTCATCTCGGGAAGAAGCACAGATACGCAGTATTTT,CSVVISGRSTDTQYF
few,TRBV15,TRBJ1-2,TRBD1,TGTGCCACCAGCAAGGGTTCGGGACAGGGGGCCGCTGGCTACACCTTC,CATSKGSGQGAAGYTF
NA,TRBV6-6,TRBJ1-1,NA,TGTGCCAGCAGTACTCAAAACACTGAAGCTTTCTTT,CASSTQNTEAFF
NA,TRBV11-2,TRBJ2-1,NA,TGTGCCAGCAGCCTTAGACTGGCTAGCTCCTACAATGAGCAGTTCTTC,CASSLRLASSYNEQFF
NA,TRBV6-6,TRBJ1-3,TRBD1,TGTGCCAGCAGTTACACCCCCGACAGGGTTGGAAACACCATATATTTT,CASSYTPDRVGNTIYF
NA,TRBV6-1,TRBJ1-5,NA,TGTGCCAGCAGTGAAAGGACAGATTATAGCAATCAGCCCCAGCATTTT,CASSERTDYSNQPQHF
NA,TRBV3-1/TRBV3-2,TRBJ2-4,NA,TGTGCCAGCAGCCCGGGTCATCGAAAACGGGAGATTCAGTACTTC,CASSPGHRKREIQYF
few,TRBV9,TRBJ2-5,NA,TGTGCCAGCAGCGTAGGCGGACAGAAGCAAGAGACCCAGTACTTC,CASSVGGQKQETQYF
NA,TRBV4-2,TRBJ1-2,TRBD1,TGTGCCAGCAGCCCACAGGGGACGGAGGAGGGCTACACCTTC,CASSPQGTEEGYTF
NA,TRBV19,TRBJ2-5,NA,TGTGCCAGTAGTATTGGCAAACCCGTCCAAGAGACCCAGTACTTC,CASSIGKPVQETQYF
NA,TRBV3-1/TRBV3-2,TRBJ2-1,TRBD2,TGTGCCAGCAGCCAAACGGCGGGAGGGTTCAATGAGCAGTTCTTC,CASSQTAGGFNEQFF
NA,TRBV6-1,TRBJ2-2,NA,TGTGCCAGCAGTGATGCGGGCGCGAACACCGGGGAGCTGTTTTTT,CASSDAGANTGELFF
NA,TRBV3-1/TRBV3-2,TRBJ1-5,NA,TGTGCCAGCAGTAACAGGAGTGGCTGGGCCCAGCATTTT,CASSNRSGWAQHF
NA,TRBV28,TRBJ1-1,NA,TGTGCCAGCAGCCTACCCCGCGGAGGGTCGTTGAACACTGAAGCTTTCTTT,CASSLPRGGSLNTEAFF
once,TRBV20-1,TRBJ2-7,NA,TGCAGTGCTAGTCTACCCTACGAGCAGTACTTC,CSASLPYEQYF
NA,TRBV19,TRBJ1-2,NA,TGTGCCAGTAGTACCGGACTTTCTGGAGTGTATGGCTACACCTTC,CASSTGLSGVYGYTF
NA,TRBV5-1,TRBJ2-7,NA,TGCGCCAGCAGCCCCGGGACACAGAGACAAGAGCAGTACTTC,CASSPGTQRQEQYF
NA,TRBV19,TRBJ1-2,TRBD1,TGTGCCAGTAGTACCCAACAGGGGGTCGGCAGTGGCTACACCTTC,CASSTQQGVGSGYTF
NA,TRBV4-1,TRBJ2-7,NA,TGCGCCAGCAGCGTAGCCCAGGGGTCGACCTACGAGCAGTACTTC,CASSVAQGSTYEQYF
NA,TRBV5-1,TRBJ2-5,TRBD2,TGCGCCAGCAGCTTGGCCCGAGGCGGGGGGGTCCAAGAGACCCAGTACTTC,CASSLARGGGVQETQYF